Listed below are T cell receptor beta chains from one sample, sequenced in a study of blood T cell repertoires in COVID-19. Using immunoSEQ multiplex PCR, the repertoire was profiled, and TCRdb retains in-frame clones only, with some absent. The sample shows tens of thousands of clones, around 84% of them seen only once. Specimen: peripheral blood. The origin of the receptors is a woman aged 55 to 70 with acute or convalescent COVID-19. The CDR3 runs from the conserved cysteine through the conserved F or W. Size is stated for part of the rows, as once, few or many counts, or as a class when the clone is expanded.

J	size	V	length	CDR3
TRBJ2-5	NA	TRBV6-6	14	CASRTFGGQETQYF
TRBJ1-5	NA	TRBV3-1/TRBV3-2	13	CASSQDRGQPQHF
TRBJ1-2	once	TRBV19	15	CASSSWTPTNYGYTF
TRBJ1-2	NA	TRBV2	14	CASSGQQVRYGYTF
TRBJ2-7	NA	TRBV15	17	CATSRFRGTSGSYEQYF
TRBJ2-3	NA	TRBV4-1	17	CASSQRVIAGAIDTQYF
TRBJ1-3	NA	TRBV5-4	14	CASSFQGVGGTIYF
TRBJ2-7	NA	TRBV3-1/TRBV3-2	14	CASSQGLDRAEQYF
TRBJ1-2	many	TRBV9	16	CASSVDSLGGHYGYTF
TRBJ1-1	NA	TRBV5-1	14	CASSLLAEGTEAFF
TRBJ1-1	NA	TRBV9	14	CASSGGGANTEAFF
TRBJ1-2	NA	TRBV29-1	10	CSVPDYGYTF
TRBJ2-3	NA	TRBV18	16	CASSPRLAGGADTQYF
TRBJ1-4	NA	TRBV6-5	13	CASSRGQDEKLFF
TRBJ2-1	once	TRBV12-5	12	CASGRPTEKQFF
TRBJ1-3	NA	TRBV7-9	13	CASSLEGSTTIYF
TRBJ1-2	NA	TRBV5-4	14	CASSFQAGGDGYTF
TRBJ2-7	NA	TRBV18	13	CASSPPQGIEQYF
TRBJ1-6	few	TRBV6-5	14	CASSYRTGDSPLHF
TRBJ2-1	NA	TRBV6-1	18	CASSEIILVQNSYNEQFF
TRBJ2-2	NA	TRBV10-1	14	CASTYRGKAGELFF
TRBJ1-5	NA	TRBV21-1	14	CASSKPGVNQPQHF
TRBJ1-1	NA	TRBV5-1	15	CASSLEGGAGTEAFF
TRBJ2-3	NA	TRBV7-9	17	CASSLATSGATTDTQYF
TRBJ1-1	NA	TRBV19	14	CASSIDIQGTEAFF
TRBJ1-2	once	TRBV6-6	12	CASSYSGDGYTF
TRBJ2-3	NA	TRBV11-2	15	CASSLERGGTDTQYF
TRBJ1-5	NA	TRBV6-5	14	CASSVGTGHQPQHF